The 26 T cell receptor beta chains below come from one sample, sequenced in a study of blood T cell repertoires in COVID-19. The method was immunoSEQ multiplex PCR; TCRdb's version includes in-frame clones alone and lacks a portion of them. This table has some 55,000 clones, 87% appearing once. Sequences were obtained from peripheral blood. The receptors come from a man in his fifties or sixties with acute or convalescent COVID-19.

The CDR3 nucleotides are TGCGCCAGCAGCCAAGAATCGGCGCTAGCGGGGGGGATCTACGAGCAGTACTTC. Its translation is CASSQESALAGGIYEQYF. The chain carries TRBV4-3 and TRBJ2-7; 12 bases are shared with TRBD2. This CDR3 has 18 residues. CDR1 is LGHNA and CDR2 is YSLEER in the germline V gene. V lost 0 bases to trimming and J lost 3 bases; unmatched junction nucleotides: 9.

The J gene is TRBJ1-4, the V gene TRBV4-3, with D possibly matching TRBD1 (5 bases). The CDR3 is 15 residues long. Germline V gene lookup returns CDR1 LGHNA and CDR2 YSLEER. The ends were cut back, 4 bases at V and 3 bases at J, with 12 bases in the middle. CDR3 protein: CASSRTGESNEKLFF. The CDR3 DNA reads as TGCGCCAGCAGCCGTACGGGGGAATCTAATGAAAAACTGTTTTTT.

This chain joins TRBV21-1 and TRBJ1-2; the table's TRBD1 call for D was not verified on the DNA. TRBV21-1 is a pseudogene segment. The CDR3 has 15 amino acids. The CDR3 is CASFGRDNLPYGYTF. The CDR3 coding sequence is TGTGCCAGCTTTGGCAGGGACAACCTTCCATATGGCTACACCTTC.

In its sample, this clone was seen once. This chain uses TRBV3-1 (or the pseudogene TRBV3-2) with TRBJ1-1; the match to TRBD1 covers 8 bases. Germline values: CDR1 LGHDT, CDR2 YNNKEL (reference sequence). V lost 4 bases, J lost 1 base, and 5 bases stayed unmatched. The CDR3 length is 15 residues. CDR3 in amino acids: CASSPHGQGNTEAFF. The CDR3 DNA reads TGTGCCAGCAGCCCACATGGACAGGGGAACACTGAAGCTTTCTTT.

The genes are TRBV19 and TRBJ1-5, with D tentatively TRBD1 (6 bases). The germline V and J ends were trimmed by 7 bases and 7 bases, with 14 bases remaining between them. From germline, CDR1 is LNHDA and CDR2 SQIVND (reference sequence). CDR3 length: 13 amino acids. This CDR3 reads CASNPTGTQPQHF. The DNA of the CDR3 is TGTGCCAGTAACCCCACAGGGACCCAGCCCCAGCATTTT. The whole variable domain, filled in from reference TRBV19 and TRBJ1-5, reads DGGITQSPKYLFRKEGQNVTLSCEQNLNHDAMYWYRQDPGQGLRLIYYSQIVNDFQKGDIAEGYSVSREKKESFPLTVTSAQKNPTAFYLCASNPTGTQPQHFGDGTRLSIL.

CDR3 DNA sequence: TGTGCCTGGAGTGTCACTGGGAGAGTCACCGGGGAGCTGTTTTTT. Its protein product is CAWSVTGRVTGELFF. J is TRBJ2-2 and V is TRBV30; D may be TRBD2 (5 bases). With 0 bases removed from V and 4 bases from J, the gap between germline ends came to 12 bases. The V gene's germline CDR1 is GTSNPN and CDR2 SVGIG (reference sequence). There are 15 residues in the CDR3. The variable domain in full, with the rest retrieved from reference TRBV30 and TRBJ2-2, is SQTIHQWPATLVQPVGSPLSLECTVEGTSNPNLYWYRQAAGRGLQLLFYSVGIGQISSEVPQNLSASRPQDRQFILSSKKLLLSDSGFYLCAWSVTGRVTGELFFGEGSRLTVL.

The chain uses TRBV9 and TRBJ2-7; D is unclear. This CDR3 has 14 amino acids. Germline values: CDR1 SGDLS, CDR2 YYNGEE. The ends were cut back, 0 bases at V and 0 bases at J, with 7 bases in the middle. The CDR3 protein is CASSVGISSYEQYF. Here the CDR3 DNA reads TGTGCCAGCAGCGTAGGTATTAGCTCCTACGAGCAGTACTTC.

V gene TRBV6-5 combines with J gene TRBJ1-3, with 9 bases aligning to TRBD1. CDR1 and CDR2 from the germline V gene are MNHEY and SVGAGI. This CDR3 has 15 residues. The V and J ends lost 6 bases and 5 bases, in that order; junction bases with no gene match: 8. CDR3 in amino acids: CASRGDRDRRNTIYF. The CDR3 bases are TGTGCCAGCAGGGGGGACAGGGATCGACGAAACACCATATATTTT.

The chain has TRBV3-1 (or the pseudogene TRBV3-2) and TRBJ1-1; no definite D call. Germline V gene sequence: CDR1 LGHDT, CDR2 YNNKEL (reference sequence). V lost 4 bases, J lost 1 base, and 13 bases lay in between. The CDR3 has 15 residues. The DNA for the CDR3 is TGTGCCAGCAGCCCCCTCAGGCAGGCGAACACTGAAGCTTTCTTT. Amino acids: CASSPLRQANTEAFF.

This clone was seen only once. The chain uses TRBV19 and TRBJ2-1; 11 bases match TRBD2. Looked up from germline, CDR1 is LNHDA and CDR2 is SQIVND (reference sequence). V shed 5 bases, J shed 5 bases, and the junction held 2 bases outside the gene matches. The CDR3 runs 14 residues. The CDR3 reads CASSPGLADNEQFF. DNA for the CDR3: TGTGCCAGTAGTCCGGGACTAGCGGACAATGAGCAGTTCTTC.

This chain uses TRBV5-1 with TRBJ2-7; TRBD2 aligns across 9 bases. CDR3 length: 15 residues. Germline V gene lookup returns CDR1 SGHRS and CDR2 YFSETQ. The trim removed 5 bases at V and 1 base at J, leaving 7 bases unmatched. The CDR3 DNA sequence: TGCGCCAGCAGTTATAGCGGGGGCCTTTCCTACGAGCAGTACTTC. Encoded protein: CASSYSGGLSYEQYF.

The chain has TRBV5-6 and TRBJ2-7; D unclear. Per germline, CDR1 SGHDT and CDR2 YYEEEE. The CDR3 is 12 residues long. Trimming cost V 4 bases and J 1 base, with 6 bases left between them. In DNA form, the CDR3 reads TGTGCCAGCAGCCCCGGGTCCTACGAGCAGTACTTC. Amino acids: CASSPGSYEQYF.

The V gene is TRBV3-1 (or the pseudogene TRBV3-2), the J gene TRBJ1-6; 9 bases match TRBD1. Germline lookup yields CDR1 LGHDT and CDR2 YNNKEL (reference sequence). The CDR3 totals 14 residues. Trimming removed 4 bases from V and 8 bases from J; junction bases left unmatched: 3. The DNA of the CDR3 is TGTGCCAGCAGCCCCACAGGGGGCTATTCACCCCTCCACTTT. Translating gives CASSPTGGYSPLHF.

This chain uses TRBV6-5 with TRBJ1-1, with TRBD1 as a possible D gene (5 bases). CDR3 length equals 14 residues. Germline V gives CDR1 MNHEY, CDR2 SVGAGI. Deletions cut 1 base from V and 3 bases from J, with 9 bases between. The CDR3 region is CASSYFDRYTEAFF. The CDR3 nucleotides are TGTGCCAGCAGTTACTTTGACAGATACACTGAAGCTTTCTTT.

A note on this clone: The junction departs from germline at one end; a sequencing error may be responsible. The V gene is TRBV2, the J gene TRBJ2-7; D may be TRBD2 (5 bases). This CDR3 region has 12 residues. The V gene's germline CDR1 is SNHLY and CDR2 FYNNEI. The CDR3 spells CASSEGPMRADF. DNA for the CDR3: TGTGCCAGCAGTGAGGGTCCCATGAGGGCTGACTTC.

The chain joins TRBV2 to TRBJ1-2; 8 positions match TRBD1. Germline-derived CDR1 and CDR2 are SNHLY and FYNNEI. Trimming at V came to 7 bases and at J to 7 bases, leaving 11 bases not matched to a gene. This CDR3 contains 14 residues. CDR3 in amino acids: CASTSLTGGSGYTF. The DNA for the CDR3 is TGTGCCAGCACCAGTCTTACAGGGGGGTCTGGCTACACCTTC.

In regard to this clone: At one end the junction does not follow the germline gene, possibly because of a read error. The V gene is TRBV5-6, the J gene TRBJ2-3; 7 bases are a match to TRBD1. The V gene's germline CDR1 is SGHDT and CDR2 YYEEEE. The CDR3 contains 12 residues. The CDR3 region is CASRGFRGRSDF. CDR3 nucleotides: TGTGCCAGCAGGGGCTTCAGGGGGAGATCGGATTTT.

The chain carries TRBV10-3 and TRBJ1-3; the D gene is possibly TRBD1 (5 bases). V lost 4 bases and J 4 bases, leaving 8 bases between the germline ends. CDR3 size: 13 residues. In germline, CDR1 is ENHRY, CDR2 SYGVKD. CDR3 DNA: TGTGCCATCAGTGTAGGGGAAGGAAACACCATATATTTT. Amino acid sequence: CAISVGEGNTIYF.

This clone appeared a single time. This chain joins TRBV5-1 and TRBJ2-5, with 14 nucleotides matching TRBD2. The V gene's germline CDR1 is SGHRS and CDR2 YFSETQ. The junction had 7 bases not matched to a gene; V was cut back by 1 base and J by 5 bases. The CDR3 runs 17 residues. CDR3 region: CASSLMTSGGGRETQYF. CDR3 in DNA: TGCGCCAGCAGCTTGATGACTAGCGGGGGGGGGCGGGAGACCCAGTACTTC.

This clone came up a few times. The chain has TRBV18 and TRBJ2-5; TRBD2 matches 8 bases. CDR1 and CDR2 from the germline V gene are KGHSH and LQKENI. This CDR3 is 14 amino acids long. After removal of 6 bases from V and 0 bases from J, the junction contained 3 bases not matched to a gene. CDR3 amino acids: CASSRGANQETQYF. The CDR3 DNA reads TGTGCCAGCTCGCGGGGGGCGAACCAAGAGACCCAGTACTTC. Together with reference TRBV18 and TRBJ2-5, the CDR3 gives the full variable domain: NAGVMQNPRHLVRRRGQEARLRCSPMKGHSHVYWYRQLPEEGLKFMVYLQKENIIDESGMPKERFSAEFPKEGPSILRIQQVVRGDSAAYFCASSRGANQETQYFGPGTRLLVL.

The J gene is TRBJ1-2, the V gene TRBV11-2; D not certain. This CDR3 is 16 amino acids long. CDR1 and CDR2 (germline): SGHAT, FQNNGV. V was cut by 4 bases and J by 6 bases, with 21 bases left in between. CDR3 sequence (DNA): TGTGCCAGCAGCTGGGGAGCAGGCAGTAGTGAAAATGGCTACACCTTC. Translating gives CASSWGAGSSENGYTF.

Notes on this clone: Sequence at one end of the junction differs from germline and may be a read error. V gene TRBV3-1 (or the pseudogene TRBV3-2) combines with J gene TRBJ2-2; D gene uncertain. Germline CDR1 reads LGHDT; CDR2 reads YNNKEL (reference sequence). CDR3 length: 13 amino acids. The CDR3 region has the DNA TGTGCCAGCAGGCAAGTTTCGTCCGGGGAGCTGTTTTTT. Its protein product is CASRQVSSGELFF.

The CDR3 protein is CATSRDRGRVFTEAFF. The CDR3 nucleotides are TGTGCCACCAGCAGAGACAGGGGCAGGGTGTTCACTGAAGCTTTCTTT. This chain uses TRBV15 with TRBJ1-1; weak D call: TRBD1 (6 bases). Germline V CDR1 and CDR2: LNHNV, YYDKDF (reference sequence). V was clipped by 0 bases and J by 4 bases, with 15 bases between them. CDR3 length: 16 amino acids.

This chain links TRBV19 with TRBJ1-5, with TRBD1 identical over 7 bases. Germline CDR1 reads LNHDA; CDR2 reads SQIVND (reference sequence). After removal of 4 bases from V and 0 bases from J, the junction contained 12 bases not matched to a gene. The length of the CDR3 is 18 residues. The CDR3: CASSTTGTAGISNQPQHF. CDR3 bases: TGTGCCAGTAGTACCACCGGGACAGCAGGGATTAGCAATCAGCCCCAGCATTTT.

This chain connects TRBV19 to TRBJ1-2, with D perhaps TRBD1 (6 bases). Per the germline V gene, CDR1 is LNHDA and CDR2 is SQIVND (reference sequence). CDR3 size: 15 residues. V was clipped by 3 bases and J by 3 bases, with 14 bases between them. CDR3 loop: CASSISTGRDYGYTF. The CDR3 coding sequence is TGTGCCAGTAGTATTTCCACAGGGAGGGACTATGGCTACACCTTC.

The chain links TRBV12-3 or TRBV12-4 to TRBJ1-2; unclear D gene. The CDR3 runs to 13 residues. Trimming stripped 1 base from V and 8 bases from J, with 11 bases between. CDR3 protein: CASSLVTSRGYTF. The CDR3 DNA is TGTGCCAGCAGTTTAGTGACATCCCGGGGCTACACCTTC.